These T cell receptor beta chains were read from a single sample in a study of blood T cells in healthy people across ages. Using its own MiXCR run on the 5' RACE reads, TCRdb lists one record per CDR3 protein. This table holds some 1.5 million distinct CDR3 sequences, 28% found once. The sequencing input was blood. The receptors stem from a woman aged 25 to 39 in good health. Both conserved end residues are part of each CDR3. Each record gives: J gene, D gene, clone size, V gene, CDR3 protein, CDR3 DNA. D genes are given only for firm matches. Clone size, where shown, is once, few, many, or a class for clones that have expanded.

J: TRBJ2-1; D: TRBD2; size: many; V: TRBV4-3; CDR3: CASSQDTGTSGDNEQFF; DNA: TGCGCCAGCAGCCAAGATACGGGGACTAGCGGGGACAATGAGCAGTTCTTC
J: TRBJ1-2; D: TRBD1; size: few; V: TRBV29-1; CDR3: CSVFRDRVDGYTF; DNA: TGCAGCGTTTTCCGGGACAGGGTCGATGGCTACACCTTC
J: TRBJ2-7; D: TRBD2; size: many; V: TRBV12-3/TRBV12-4; CDR3: CATGLAGGFNEQYF; DNA: TGTGCCACCGGACTAGCGGGGGGTTTTAACGAGCAGTACTTC
J: TRBJ2-1; D: .; size: few; V: TRBV29-1; CDR3: CSAIGGNEQFF; DNA: TGCAGCGCCATAGGGGGGAATGAGCAGTTCTTC
J: TRBJ2-3; D: TRBD2; size: .; V: TRBV20-1; CDR3: CSVTTSGRANTQYF; DNA: TGCAGTGTAACGACTAGCGGGAGGGCGAATACGCAGTATTTT
J: TRBJ1-1; D: .; size: few; V: TRBV7-2; CDR3: CASSSPGQHHEAFF; DNA: TGTGCCAGCAGCTCCCCTGGACAGCATCATGAAGCTTTCTTT
J: TRBJ1-2; D: .; size: few; V: TRBV4-2; CDR3: CASSPMGAVANYGYTF; DNA: TGTGCCAGCAGCCCCATGGGGGCTGTGGCTAACTATGGCTACACCTTC
J: TRBJ2-3; D: .; size: few; V: TRBV29-1; CDR3: CSVGLTFTDTQYF; DNA: TGCAGCGTTGGACTGACCTTTACAGATACGCAGTATTTT
J: TRBJ2-4; D: .; size: many; V: TRBV5-1; CDR3: CASSFQTADGLAKNIQYF; DNA: TGCGCCAGCAGCTTCCAGACCGCTGACGGTCTAGCCAAAAACATTCAGTACTTC
J: TRBJ2-2; D: TRBD2; size: few; V: TRBV5-1; CDR3: CASSITGGLFF; DNA: TGCGCCAGCAGCATAACGGGGGGGCTGTTTTTT
J: TRBJ1-2; D: .; size: few; V: TRBV7-9; CDR3: CASSAESVPLRGYTF; DNA: TGTGCCAGCAGCGCCGAGAGTGTCCCCCTCCGGGGCTACACCTTC
J: TRBJ2-7; D: TRBD1; size: many; V: TRBV4-1; CDR3: CASSQERGGGYEQYF; DNA: TGCGCCAGCAGCCAAGAGCGAGGGGGCGGGTACGAGCAGTACTTC
J: TRBJ2-1; D: .; size: .; V: TRBV9; CDR3: CASSVGAHRYNEQFF; DNA: TGTGCCAGCAGCGTAGGGGCACATAGATACAATGAGCAGTTCTTC
J: TRBJ2-7; D: .; size: many; V: TRBV7-9; CDR3: CASSATKAEQYF; DNA: TGTGCCAGCAGCGCAACAAAGGCCGAGCAGTACTTC
J: TRBJ2-5; D: TRBD2; size: many; V: TRBV29-1; CDR3: CSVDTSEEETQYF; DNA: TGCAGCGTTGATACTAGCGAGGAAGAGACCCAGTACTTC
J: TRBJ2-4; D: TRBD2; size: few; V: TRBV4-1; CDR3: CASSREETSGGNIQYF; DNA: TGCGCCAGCAGCCGAGAGGAGACTAGCGGGGGGAACATTCAGTACTTC
J: TRBJ2-3; D: .; size: .; V: TRBV28; CDR3: CASSWGRDTQYF; DNA: TGTGCCAGCAGTTGGGGCAGAGATACGCAGTATTTT
J: TRBJ2-5; D: TRBD2; size: many; V: TRBV5-6; CDR3: CASSPGLAYEETQYF; DNA: TGTGCCAGCAGCCCGGGACTAGCGTACGAAGAGACCCAGTACTTC
J: TRBJ2-7; D: .; size: many; V: TRBV11-2; CDR3: CASSLLGSGAWDEQYF; DNA: TGTGCCAGCAGCTTACTGGGCTCGGGAGCTTGGGACGAGCAGTACTTC
J: TRBJ2-1; D: TRBD2; size: few; V: TRBV20-1; CDR3: CNARGFGPSGSYNEQFF; DNA: TGCAATGCTAGAGGTTTTGGGCCTAGCGGGTCCTACAATGAGCAGTTCTTC
J: TRBJ2-7; D: TRBD1; size: many; V: TRBV27; CDR3: CASSGQGYYEQYF; DNA: TGTGCCAGCTCGGGACAGGGTTACTACGAGCAGTACTTC
J: TRBJ2-7; D: .; size: .; V: TRBV18; CDR3: CASSPPEGDAYEQYF; DNA: TGTGCCAGCTCACCACCTGAGGGAGACGCCTACGAGCAGTACTTC
J: TRBJ2-1; D: .; size: few; V: TRBV20-1; CDR3: CSADPQVDNEQFF; DNA: TGCAGTGCAGATCCGCAGGTGGACAATGAGCAGTTCTTC
J: TRBJ2-7; D: .; size: few; V: TRBV12-3/TRBV12-4; CDR3: CASSLWLGDLVYEQYF; DNA: TGTGCCAGCAGTTTGTGGCTGGGGGATTTGGTGTACGAGCAGTACTTC
J: TRBJ2-1; D: .; size: few; V: TRBV6-5; CDR3: CASSGSANSYNEQFF; DNA: TGTGCCAGCAGTGGTTCCGCGAACTCCTACAATGAGCAGTTCTTC
J: TRBJ2-7; D: TRBD2; size: .; V: TRBV7-9; CDR3: CASSLKTSLNEQYF; DNA: TGTGCCAGCAGCTTGAAGACTAGCTTAAACGAGCAGTACTTC
J: TRBJ1-1; D: .; size: once; V: TRBV14; CDR3: CASSQAGDGVAFF; DNA: TGTGCCAGCAGCCAAGCGGGGGACGGGGTAGCTTTCTTT
J: TRBJ2-3; D: .; size: many; V: TRBV6-5; CDR3: CASSYSFGDTQYF; DNA: TGTGCCAGCAGTTACTCGTTCGGGGATACGCAGTATTTT
J: TRBJ2-3; D: TRBD2; size: few; V: TRBV14; CDR3: CASSFLAMTSGYTDTQYF; DNA: TGTGCCAGCAGCTTTTTGGCCATGACTAGCGGGTACACAGATACGCAGTATTTT
J: TRBJ2-7; D: .; size: few; V: TRBV20-1; CDR3: CSAKGTSSSYEQYF; DNA: TGCAGTGCTAAGGGGACCTCAAGCTCCTACGAGCAGTACTTC
J: TRBJ1-5; D: TRBD1; size: .; V: TRBV20-1; CDR3: CSARRGGGNQPQHF; DNA: TGCAGTGCTAGACGAGGGGGCGGCAATCAGCCCCAGCATTTT
J: TRBJ1-1; D: .; size: .; V: TRBV5-1; CDR3: CASSSGLATEAFF; DNA: TGCGCCAGCAGCTCAGGGTTGGCCACTGAAGCTTTCTTT
J: TRBJ2-1; D: .; size: .; V: TRBV20-1; CDR3: CSARIQGRYNEQFF; DNA: TGCAGTGCTAGAATCCAGGGCCGGTACAATGAGCAGTTCTTC
J: TRBJ2-3; D: .; size: .; V: TRBV5-1; CDR3: CASSMRTNPSDTQYF; DNA: TGCGCCAGCAGCATGAGGACTAACCCCAGTGATACGCAGTATTTT
J: TRBJ2-5; D: TRBD2; size: many; V: TRBV20-1; CDR3: CSTLPGGVETQYF; DNA: TGCAGTACCCTTCCGGGAGGGGTTGAGACCCAGTACTTC
J: TRBJ1-1; D: .; size: few; V: TRBV14; CDR3: CASSLQRLAEAFF; DNA: TGTGCCAGCAGCCTCCAGAGACTAGCTGAAGCTTTCTTT
J: TRBJ1-1; D: .; size: few; V: TRBV21-1; CDR3: CASSKWGSTTEAFF; DNA: TGTGCCAGCAGCAAATGGGGCTCTACCACTGAAGCTTTCTTT
J: TRBJ1-2; D: TRBD1; size: .; V: TRBV9; CDR3: CASSGDRVRYGYTF; DNA: TGTGCCAGCAGCGGGGACAGAGTTCGATATGGCTACACCTTC
J: TRBJ2-3; D: TRBD1; size: .; V: TRBV12-3/TRBV12-4; CDR3: CASSWTGSTDAQYF; DNA: TGTGCCAGCAGTTGGACAGGGAGCACAGATGCGCAGTATTTT
J: TRBJ2-2; D: TRBD2; size: .; V: TRBV2; CDR3: CASSENGGDTGELFF; DNA: TGTGCCAGCAGTGAAAACGGGGGGGACACCGGGGAGCTGTTTTTT
J: TRBJ1-1; D: .; size: .; V: TRBV4-1; CDR3: CASSQVQGLNTEAFF; DNA: TGCGCCAGCAGCCAAGTTCAGGGACTTAACACTGAAGCTTTCTTT
J: TRBJ2-1; D: .; size: .; V: TRBV7-3; CDR3: CASSWFQGHEQFF; DNA: TGTGCCAGCAGCTGGTTCCAGGGGCATGAGCAGTTCTTC
J: TRBJ1-3; D: .; size: few; V: TRBV7-2; CDR3: CASSVGEYSGNTIYF; DNA: TGTGCCAGTTCCGTCGGGGAATACTCTGGAAACACCATATATTTT
J: TRBJ2-4; D: .; size: few; V: TRBV2; CDR3: CASMGGYENIQYF; DNA: TGTGCCAGCATGGGCGGGTACGAAAACATTCAGTACTTC
J: TRBJ2-5; D: .; size: many; V: TRBV7-2; CDR3: CASSSIAEETQYF; DNA: TGTGCCAGCAGCTCCATAGCGGAAGAGACCCAGTACTTC
J: TRBJ2-7; D: TRBD2; size: many; V: TRBV6-2/TRBV6-3; CDR3: CASSRPAGAAYEQYF; DNA: TGTGCCAGCAGTCGACCTGCGGGAGCGGCCTACGAGCAGTACTTC